These T cell receptor beta chains were read from a single sample in a study of OX40 agonist ivuxolimab in advanced cancers. Clones were sequenced by immunoSEQ multiplex PCR, and TCRdb holds only the in-frame ones, with some missing. The sample has 40,000 to 45,000 clones, around three quarters seen once. The source material was CD4+ or CD8+ T cells sorted from blood, sampled in a trial of the OX40 agonist ivuxolimab. These receptors originate from an adult with an advanced solid tumor such as melanoma, head and neck, liver or kidney cancer. Each CDR3 is given with its conserved first and last residue. A D gene is named only where the DNA matches it firmly. A row's size may be missing; if present it is once, few, many or a size class.

v_gene	j_gene	d_gene	abundance	CDR3aa	CDR3nt
TRBV19	TRBJ1-3	-	-	CASRAASSGNTIYF	TGTGCCAGTAGAGCCGCGAGCTCTGGAAACACCATATATTTT
TRBV10-3	TRBJ1-1	-	-	CAIIGSSGGPVTEAFF	TGTGCCATCATTGGGAGTTCGGGAGGGCCTGTCACTGAAGCTTTCTTT
TRBV19	TRBJ2-3	-	-	CASSRGGGTDTQYF	TGTGCCAGTAGTAGGGGTGGCGGCACAGATACGCAGTATTTT
TRBV11-1	TRBJ1-1	-	-	CASSLARYLEAFF	TGTGCCAGCAGCTTAGCGCGCTACCTTGAAGCTTTCTTT
TRBV7-9	TRBJ1-6	TRBD1	-	CASSQSGTVGPWGSPLHF	TGTGCCAGCAGCCAATCCGGGACAGTGGGCCCATGGGGTTCACCCCTCCACTTT
TRBV29-1	TRBJ2-1	-	-	CSVEDLQGSSYNEQFF	TGCAGCGTTGAAGATCTACAGGGAAGCTCCTACAATGAGCAGTTCTTC
TRBV28	TRBJ1-1	-	few	CASSLALGGTEAFF	TGTGCCAGCAGTTTAGCTTTGGGCGGCACTGAAGCTTTCTTT
TRBV7-2	TRBJ2-7	TRBD2	-	CASSFGLGGNEQYF	TGTGCCAGCAGCTTTGGACTAGGTGGTAACGAGCAGTACTTC
TRBV9	TRBJ1-4	TRBD1	-	CASSVGQGYNEKLFF	TGTGCCAGCAGCGTAGGACAGGGTTATAATGAAAAACTGTTTTTT
TRBV11-2	TRBJ2-1	-	-	CASSPRAHSYNEQFF	TGTGCCAGCAGCCCCCGTGCCCACTCCTACAATGAGCAGTTCTTC
TRBV7-2	TRBJ1-2	-	-	CASSSGGTGGANYGYTF	TGTGCCAGCAGCTCTGGGGGGACCGGAGGAGCTAACTATGGCTACACCTTC
TRBV28	TRBJ1-2	-	-	CASSLLTANPNYGYTF	TGTGCCAGCAGTTTATTGACAGCCAATCCAAACTATGGCTACACCTTC
TRBV5-1	TRBJ1-1	-	-	CASSFTAQVNTEAFF	TGCGCCAGCAGCTTCACCGCTCAGGTGAACACTGAAGCTTTCTTT
TRBV7-3	TRBJ1-1	TRBD1	-	CASSLTAGGGTEAFF	TGTGCCAGCAGCTTAACGGCAGGGGGCGGAACTGAAGCTTTCTTT
TRBV7-3	TRBJ2-5	TRBD2	-	CASSLAGGPRETQYF	TGTGCCAGCAGCTTAGCGGGGGGGCCTCGGGAGACCCAGTACTTC
TRBV30	TRBJ2-3	-	-	CAWSYDRTGTDTQYF	TGTGCCTGGAGTTACGACCGGACTGGCACAGATACGCAGTATTTT
TRBV7-8	TRBJ2-7	TRBD1	-	CASSRDRGSIYEQYF	TGTGCCAGCAGCCGGGACAGGGGTTCCATTTACGAGCAGTACTTC
TRBV10-3	TRBJ2-3	-	-	CAISGGVADTQYF	TGTGCCATCAGTGGAGGGGTGGCAGATACGCAGTATTTT
TRBV30	TRBJ1-2	-	-	CAWSVGPNYGYTF	TGTGCCTGGAGTGTCGGGCCGAACTATGGCTACACCTTC
TRBV7-2	TRBJ2-7	-	-	CASSFQGGSSYEQYF	TGTGCCAGCAGCTTTCAGGGTGGCAGCTCCTACGAGCAGTACTTC
TRBV30	TRBJ1-6	TRBD1	-	CAWTGTVNSPLHF	TGTGCCTGGACCGGGACAGTCAATTCACCCCTCCACTTT
TRBV6-1	TRBJ2-5	-	-	CASSETRGAETQYF	TGTGCCAGCAGTGAAACAAGGGGAGCTGAGACCCAGTACTTC
TRBV6-6	TRBJ2-1	TRBD1	-	CASSSGGNNEQFF	TGTGCCAGCAGTTCAGGGGGCAACAATGAGCAGTTCTTC
TRBV5-1	TRBJ2-7	TRBD1	-	CASSLAAGQGHSEQYF	TGCGCCAGCAGCTTGGCCGCGGGACAGGGGCACTCGGAGCAGTACTTC
TRBV19	TRBJ2-1	-	-	CASSRWGEQFF	TGTGCCAGTAGTAGATGGGGGGAGCAGTTCTTC
TRBV6-6	TRBJ1-6	-	-	CASSYLRLNSPLHF	TGTGCCAGCAGTTATTTACGGTTAAATTCACCCCTCCACTTT
TRBV7-6	TRBJ1-1	TRBD1	-	CASSLRPGGDEAFF	TGTGCCAGCAGCTTAAGGCCAGGGGGAGATGAAGCTTTCTTT
TRBV5-4	TRBJ2-3	-	-	CATQRGDPTDTQYF	TGTGCCACCCAGAGGGGGGACCCCACAGATACGCAGTATTTT
TRBV18	TRBJ2-1	-	-	CASSPVQGPNEQFF	TGTGCCAGCTCACCGGTACAGGGTCCCAATGAGCAGTTCTTC
TRBV4-3	TRBJ2-5	-	-	CASSQDGTSAAETQYF	TGCGCCAGCAGCCAAGATGGGACTTCCGCGGCGGAGACCCAGTACTTC
TRBV5-3	TRBJ1-1	-	-	CARSLVQPGKNTEAFF	TGTGCCAGAAGCTTGGTGCAGCCAGGGAAGAACACTGAAGCTTTCTTT
TRBV30	TRBJ2-7	-	-	CAWGRGSYEQYF	TGTGCCTGGGGGCGCGGCTCCTACGAGCAGTACTTC
TRBV7-2	TRBJ1-2	-	-	CASSSRGGYGYTF	TGTGCCAGCAGCTCTAGGGGGGGCTATGGCTACACCTTC
TRBV6-6	TRBJ2-1	-	-	CASTGARVYMDEQFF	TGTGCCAGCACGGGAGCGAGGGTCTACATGGATGAGCAGTTCTTC
TRBV4-3	TRBJ2-1	-	-	CASSQDRVGGVNDNEQFF	TGCGCCAGCAGCCAAGATCGGGTGGGTGGGGTTAACGACAATGAGCAGTTCTTC
TRBV19	TRBJ2-5	-	-	CASSLGGSQETQYF	TGTGCCAGTAGCCTAGGCGGCAGCCAAGAGACCCAGTACTTC
TRBV5-1	TRBJ2-7	-	-	CASSERGVNEQYF	TGCGCCAGCAGCGAGAGGGGGGTCAACGAGCAGTACTTC
TRBV11-2	TRBJ2-5	TRBD2	-	CASSFLLAGGRPATQYF	TGTGCCAGCAGCTTTTTACTAGCGGGGGGGCGACCGGCGACCCAGTACTTC
TRBV7-2	TRBJ2-1	TRBD1	-	CASSLGQGRGNEQFF	TGTGCCAGCAGCCTAGGACAGGGGCGAGGTAATGAGCAGTTCTTC
TRBV4-1	TRBJ2-2	TRBD1	-	CASSHSGGKSGGTGELFF	TGCGCCAGCAGCCATTCAGGGGGCAAATCCGGTGGCACCGGGGAGCTGTTTTTT